This T cell receptor beta chain was sequenced in a study of T cell repertoires in ileal Crohn's disease. About the research overall: At surgery, 35% of patients smoked, with median disease duration roughly 7.2 years. All patients had surgery for stricturing (roughly 61%) or penetrating (around 40%) disease. Study outcomes and limitations: Mucosal expansions were suggested to be mainly CD8 T cells. Every patient over 26.8% clonality showed endoscopic recurrence.

Sequencing used immunoSEQ multiplex PCR; TCRdb keeps in-frame clones, though not all of them. The sample shows roughly 13,000 clones, roughly 78% of them seen only once. To note about this clone: Antigen unknown.

The length of the CDR3 is 14 residues. V was pared by 4 bases and J by 2 bases, with 12 bases between. Germline CDR1 reads SGDLS; CDR2 reads YYNGEE. The sample was ileal tissue. J is TRBJ1-2 and V is TRBV9, with D unclear. This receptor was obtained from an adult with Crohn's disease. CDR3 sequence reads: CASSPSLENYGYTF. In DNA, the CDR3 is TGTGCCAGCAGCCCTTCTTTAGAGAACTATGGCTACACCTTC.